Sequencing of this TCR beta chain was carried out in a study of T cell responses to AZD1222 COVID-19 vaccine. The study, taken as a whole, reports: Close to half of spike-specific TCRs reportedly recognize unmutated variant regions. Following two doses of AZD1222, Spike-specific TCR breadth and depth rose. White British ancestry dominated among donors, who included more females, and clonal diversity was possibly underestimated.

Using immunoSEQ multiplex PCR, the repertoire was profiled, and TCRdb retains in-frame clones only, with some absent. The table lists 110,000 or so clones, around 89% of them singletons. V lost 4 bases, J lost 5 bases, and 18 bases lay in between. Germline V gene lookup returns CDR1 MNHNS and CDR2 SASEGT. There are 16 residues in the CDR3. To note about this clone: The antigen remains unidentified.

The specimen was peripheral blood, collected 28 days after the second AZD1222 dose. This receptor was taken from an adult who received the AZD1222 COVID-19 vaccine. V usage is TRBV6-1 and J usage is TRBJ1-5, with D possibly TRBD1 on 6 matching bases. CDR3 in amino acids: CASSARGRGRDQPQHF. CDR3 nucleotides: TGTGCCAGCAGTGCACGCGGGCGGGGGCGCGATCAGCCCCAGCATTTT.